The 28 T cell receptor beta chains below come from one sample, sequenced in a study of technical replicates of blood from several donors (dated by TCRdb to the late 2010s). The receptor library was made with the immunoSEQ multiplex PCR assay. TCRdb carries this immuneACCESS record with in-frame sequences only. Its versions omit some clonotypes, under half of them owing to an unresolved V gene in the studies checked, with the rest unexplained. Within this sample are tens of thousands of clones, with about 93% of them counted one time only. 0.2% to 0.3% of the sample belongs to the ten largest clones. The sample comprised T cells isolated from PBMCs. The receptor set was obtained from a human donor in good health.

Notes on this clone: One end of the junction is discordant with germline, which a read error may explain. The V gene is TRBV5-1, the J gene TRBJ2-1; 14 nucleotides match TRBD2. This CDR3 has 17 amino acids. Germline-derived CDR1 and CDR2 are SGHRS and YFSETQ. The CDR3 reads CASSQGLAGASSNEQFF. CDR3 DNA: TGCGCCAGCAGCCAGGGACTAGCGGGGGCCTCCTCCAATGAGCAGTTCTTC. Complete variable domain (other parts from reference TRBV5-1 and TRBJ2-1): KAGVTQTPRYLIKTRGQQVTLSCSPISGHRSVSWYQQTPGQGLQFLFEYFSETQRNKGNFPGRFSGRQFSNSRSEMNVSTLELGDSALYLCASSQGLAGASSNEQFFGPGTRLTVL.

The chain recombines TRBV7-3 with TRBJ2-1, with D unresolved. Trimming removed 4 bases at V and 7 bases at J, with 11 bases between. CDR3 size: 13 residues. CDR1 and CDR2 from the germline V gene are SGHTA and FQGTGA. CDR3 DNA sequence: TGTGCCAGCAGCTCGTCTGAGTGGAATGAGCAGTTCTTC. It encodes CASSSSEWNEQFF.

The CDR3 protein is CASSPRDRNTFNTEAFF. The CDR3, as DNA: TGTGCCAGCAGCCCACGGGACAGAAATACCTTCAACACTGAAGCTTTCTTT. The chain recombines TRBV9 with TRBJ1-1, with 7 bases aligning to TRBD1. Germline CDR1 SGDLS, CDR2 YYNGEE. V lost 4 bases and J lost 2; bases outside the gene matches: 14. The CDR3 contains 17 residues.

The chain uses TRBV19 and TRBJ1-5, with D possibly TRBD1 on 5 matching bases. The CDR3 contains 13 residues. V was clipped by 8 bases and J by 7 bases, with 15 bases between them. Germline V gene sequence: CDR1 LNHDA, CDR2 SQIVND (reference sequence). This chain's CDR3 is CASGDREGQPQHF. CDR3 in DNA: TGTGCCAGTGGGGACCGGGAGGGCCAGCCCCAGCATTTT.

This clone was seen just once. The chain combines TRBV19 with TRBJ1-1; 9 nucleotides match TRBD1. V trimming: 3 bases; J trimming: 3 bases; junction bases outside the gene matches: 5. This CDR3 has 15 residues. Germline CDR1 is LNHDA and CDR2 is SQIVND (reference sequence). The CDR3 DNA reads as TGTGCCAGTAGTATTACAGGGGGCGCGGACACTGAAGCTTTCTTT. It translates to CASSITGGADTEAFF.

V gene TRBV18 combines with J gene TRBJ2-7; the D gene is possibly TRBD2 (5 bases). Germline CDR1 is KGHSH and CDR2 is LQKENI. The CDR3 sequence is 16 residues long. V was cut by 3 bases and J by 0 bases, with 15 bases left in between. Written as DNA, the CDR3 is TGTGCCAGCTCACCTCTCCGGACGGGGAGCTCCTACGAGCAGTACTTC. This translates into CASSPLRTGSSYEQYF.

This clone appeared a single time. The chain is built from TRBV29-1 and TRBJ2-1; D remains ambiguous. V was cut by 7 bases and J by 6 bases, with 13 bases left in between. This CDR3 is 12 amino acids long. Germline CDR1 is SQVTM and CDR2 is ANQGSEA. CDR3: CSASRLFNEQFF. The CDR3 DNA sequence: TGCAGCGCCTCGAGACTGTTCAATGAGCAGTTCTTC.

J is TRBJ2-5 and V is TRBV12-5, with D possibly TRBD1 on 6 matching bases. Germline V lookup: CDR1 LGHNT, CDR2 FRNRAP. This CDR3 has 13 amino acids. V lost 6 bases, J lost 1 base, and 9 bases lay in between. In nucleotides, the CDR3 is TGTGCTAGTGGAAGGGACACCCAAGAGACCCAGTACTTC. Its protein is CASGRDTQETQYF.

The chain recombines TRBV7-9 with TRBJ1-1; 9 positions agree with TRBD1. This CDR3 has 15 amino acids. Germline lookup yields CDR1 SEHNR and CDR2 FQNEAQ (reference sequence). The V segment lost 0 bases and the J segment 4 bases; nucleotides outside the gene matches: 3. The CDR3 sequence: CASSLAGQGGTEAFF. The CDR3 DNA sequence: TGTGCCAGCAGCTTAGCGGGACAGGGAGGCACTGAAGCTTTCTTT.

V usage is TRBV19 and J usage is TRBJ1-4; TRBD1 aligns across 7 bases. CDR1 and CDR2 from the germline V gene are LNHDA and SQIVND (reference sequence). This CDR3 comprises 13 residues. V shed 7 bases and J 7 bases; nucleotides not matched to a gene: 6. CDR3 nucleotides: TGTGCCAGTATTGACAGGGTGTCTGAAAAACTGTTTTTT. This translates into CASIDRVSEKLFF.

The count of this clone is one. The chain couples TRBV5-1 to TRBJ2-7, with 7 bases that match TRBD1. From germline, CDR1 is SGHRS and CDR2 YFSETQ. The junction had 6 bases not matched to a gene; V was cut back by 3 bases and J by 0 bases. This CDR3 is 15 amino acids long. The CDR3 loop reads CASSYTGTDSYEQYF. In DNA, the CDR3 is TGCGCCAGCAGCTATACCGGGACAGACTCCTACGAGCAGTACTTC.

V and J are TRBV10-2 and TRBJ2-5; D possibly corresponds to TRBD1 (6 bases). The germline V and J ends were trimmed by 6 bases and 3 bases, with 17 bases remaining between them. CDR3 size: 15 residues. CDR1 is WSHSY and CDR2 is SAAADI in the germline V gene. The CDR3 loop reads CASSIPGAVEETQYF. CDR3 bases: TGCGCCAGCAGCATACCAGGGGCGGTAGAAGAGACCCAGTACTTC.

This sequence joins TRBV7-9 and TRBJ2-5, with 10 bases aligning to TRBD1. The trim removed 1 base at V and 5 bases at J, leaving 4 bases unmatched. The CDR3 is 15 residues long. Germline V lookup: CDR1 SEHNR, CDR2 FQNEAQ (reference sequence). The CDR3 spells CASSLVGQGWETQYF. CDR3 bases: TGTGCCAGCAGCTTAGTGGGACAGGGGTGGGAGACCCAGTACTTC.

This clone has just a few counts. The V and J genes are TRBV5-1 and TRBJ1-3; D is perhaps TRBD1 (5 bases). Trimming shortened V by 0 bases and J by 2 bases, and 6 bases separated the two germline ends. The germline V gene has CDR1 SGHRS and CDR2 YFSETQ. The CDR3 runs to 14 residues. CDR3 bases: TGCGCCAGCAGCTTGGACAGGCCTGGAAACACCATATATTTT. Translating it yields CASSLDRPGNTIYF.

The CDR3 sequence is CASRIGTGGIFSGANVLTF. CDR3 bases: TGTGCCAGCAGGATAGGGACAGGGGGTATTTTCTCTGGGGCCAACGTCCTGACTTTC. The V call is TRBV2, the J call TRBJ2-6; 11 nucleotides line up with TRBD1. This CDR3 contains 19 residues. The V segment lost 6 bases and the J segment 0 bases; nucleotides outside the gene matches: 10. Germline V gene lookup returns CDR1 SNHLY and CDR2 FYNNEI.

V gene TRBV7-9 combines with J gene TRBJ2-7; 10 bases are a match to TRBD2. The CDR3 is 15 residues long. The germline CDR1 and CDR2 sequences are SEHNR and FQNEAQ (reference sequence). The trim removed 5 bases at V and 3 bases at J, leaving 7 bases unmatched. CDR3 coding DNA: TGTGCCAGCAGCCCGGCCCTAGCGGGGGTCTACGAGCAGTACTTC. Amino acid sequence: CASSPALAGVYEQYF.

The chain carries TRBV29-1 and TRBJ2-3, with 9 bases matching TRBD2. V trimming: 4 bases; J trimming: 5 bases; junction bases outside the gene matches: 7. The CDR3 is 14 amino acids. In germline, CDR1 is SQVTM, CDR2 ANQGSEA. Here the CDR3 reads CSVVAGGTGDTQYF. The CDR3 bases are TGCAGCGTTGTCGCGGGAGGGACTGGAGATACGCAGTATTTT.

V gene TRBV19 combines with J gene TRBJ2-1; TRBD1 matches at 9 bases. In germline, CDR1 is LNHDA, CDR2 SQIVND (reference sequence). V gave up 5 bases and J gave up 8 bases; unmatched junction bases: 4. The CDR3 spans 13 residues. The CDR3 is CASSLRTGDEQFF. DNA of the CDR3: TGTGCCAGTAGTTTGCGGACAGGGGATGAGCAGTTCTTC. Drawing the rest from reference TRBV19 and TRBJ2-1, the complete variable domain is DGGITQSPKYLFRKEGQNVTLSCEQNLNHDAMYWYRQDPGQGLRLIYYSQIVNDFQKGDIAEGYSVSREKKESFPLTVTSAQKNPTAFYLCASSLRTGDEQFFGPGTRLTVL.

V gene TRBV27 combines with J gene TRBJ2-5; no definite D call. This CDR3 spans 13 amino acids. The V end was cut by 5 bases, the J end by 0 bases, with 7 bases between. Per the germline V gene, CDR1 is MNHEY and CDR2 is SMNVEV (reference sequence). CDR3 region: CASSEQNQETQYF. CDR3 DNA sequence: TGTGCCAGCAGTGAACAGAACCAAGAGACCCAGTACTTC.

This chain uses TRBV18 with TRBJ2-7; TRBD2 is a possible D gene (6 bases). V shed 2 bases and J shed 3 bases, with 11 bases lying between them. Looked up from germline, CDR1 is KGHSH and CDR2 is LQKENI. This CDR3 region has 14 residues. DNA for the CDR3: TGTGCCAGCTCACCATCTACTAGCAGCTACGAGCAGTACTTC. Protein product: CASSPSTSSYEQYF.

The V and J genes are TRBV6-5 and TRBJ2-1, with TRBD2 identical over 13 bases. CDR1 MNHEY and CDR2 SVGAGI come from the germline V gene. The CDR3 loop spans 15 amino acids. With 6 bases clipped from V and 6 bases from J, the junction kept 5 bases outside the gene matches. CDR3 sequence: CASRLAGGPINEQFF. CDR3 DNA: TGTGCCAGCAGACTAGCGGGGGGGCCGATCAATGAGCAGTTCTTC.

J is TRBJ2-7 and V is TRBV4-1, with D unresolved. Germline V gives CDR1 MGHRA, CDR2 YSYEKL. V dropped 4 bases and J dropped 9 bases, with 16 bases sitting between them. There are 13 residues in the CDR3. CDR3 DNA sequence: TGCGCCAGCAGCCCAGACCCAAGTATCGGGCAGTACTTC. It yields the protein CASSPDPSIGQYF.

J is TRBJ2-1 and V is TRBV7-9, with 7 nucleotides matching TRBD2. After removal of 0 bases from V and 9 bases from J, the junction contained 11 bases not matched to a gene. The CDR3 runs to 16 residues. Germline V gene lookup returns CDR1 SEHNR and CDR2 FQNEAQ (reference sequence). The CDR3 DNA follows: TGTGCCAGCAGCTTAGCGGTACCGGGACTACCAGTTGAGCAGTTCTTC. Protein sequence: CASSLAVPGLPVEQFF. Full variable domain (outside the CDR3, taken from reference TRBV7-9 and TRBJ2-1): DTGVSQNPRHKITKRGQNVTFRCDPISEHNRLYWYRQTLGQGPEFLTYFQNEAQLEKSRLLSDRFSAERPKGSFSTLEIQRTEQGDSAMYLCASSLAVPGLPVEQFFGPGTRLTVL.

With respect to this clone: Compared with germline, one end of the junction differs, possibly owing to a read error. The CDR3 bases are TGTGCCAGCAGGCCCGGGACAGGGGGCTACGATGAGCAGTTCTTC. Amino acids: CASRPGTGGYDEQFF. V usage is TRBV7-8 and J usage is TRBJ2-1, with 12 bases fitting TRBD1. Per the germline V gene, CDR1 is SGHVS and CDR2 is FQNEAQ. The CDR3 extends over 15 amino acids.

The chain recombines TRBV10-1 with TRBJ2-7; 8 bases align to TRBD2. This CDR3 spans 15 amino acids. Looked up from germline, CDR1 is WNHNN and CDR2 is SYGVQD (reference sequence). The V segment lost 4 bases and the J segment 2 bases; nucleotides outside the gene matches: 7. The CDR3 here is CASSASGSLTYEQYF. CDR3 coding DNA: TGCGCCAGCAGTGCCAGCGGGAGTCTCACCTACGAGCAGTACTTC.

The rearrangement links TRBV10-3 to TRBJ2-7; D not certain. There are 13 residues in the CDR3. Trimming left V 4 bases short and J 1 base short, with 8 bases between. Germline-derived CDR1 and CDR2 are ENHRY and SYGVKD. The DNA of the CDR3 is TGTGCCATCAGTGGTCAGTTTTCCTACGAGCAGTACTTC. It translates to CAISGQFSYEQYF.

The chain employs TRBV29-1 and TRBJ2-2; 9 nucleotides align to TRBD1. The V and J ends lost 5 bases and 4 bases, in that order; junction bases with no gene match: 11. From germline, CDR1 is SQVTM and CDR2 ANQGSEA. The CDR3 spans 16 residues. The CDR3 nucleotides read TGCAGCGTTTGTTTGGCCACGACAGGGGGCACCGGGGAGCTGTTTTTT. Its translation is CSVCLATTGGTGELFF.

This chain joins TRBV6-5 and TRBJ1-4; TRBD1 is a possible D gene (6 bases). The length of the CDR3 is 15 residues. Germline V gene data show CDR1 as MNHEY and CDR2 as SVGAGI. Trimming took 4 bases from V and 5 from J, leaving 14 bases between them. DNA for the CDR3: TGTGCCAGCAGTTGGGGACAATCACAAAATGAAAAACTGTTTTTT. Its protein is CASSWGQSQNEKLFF.